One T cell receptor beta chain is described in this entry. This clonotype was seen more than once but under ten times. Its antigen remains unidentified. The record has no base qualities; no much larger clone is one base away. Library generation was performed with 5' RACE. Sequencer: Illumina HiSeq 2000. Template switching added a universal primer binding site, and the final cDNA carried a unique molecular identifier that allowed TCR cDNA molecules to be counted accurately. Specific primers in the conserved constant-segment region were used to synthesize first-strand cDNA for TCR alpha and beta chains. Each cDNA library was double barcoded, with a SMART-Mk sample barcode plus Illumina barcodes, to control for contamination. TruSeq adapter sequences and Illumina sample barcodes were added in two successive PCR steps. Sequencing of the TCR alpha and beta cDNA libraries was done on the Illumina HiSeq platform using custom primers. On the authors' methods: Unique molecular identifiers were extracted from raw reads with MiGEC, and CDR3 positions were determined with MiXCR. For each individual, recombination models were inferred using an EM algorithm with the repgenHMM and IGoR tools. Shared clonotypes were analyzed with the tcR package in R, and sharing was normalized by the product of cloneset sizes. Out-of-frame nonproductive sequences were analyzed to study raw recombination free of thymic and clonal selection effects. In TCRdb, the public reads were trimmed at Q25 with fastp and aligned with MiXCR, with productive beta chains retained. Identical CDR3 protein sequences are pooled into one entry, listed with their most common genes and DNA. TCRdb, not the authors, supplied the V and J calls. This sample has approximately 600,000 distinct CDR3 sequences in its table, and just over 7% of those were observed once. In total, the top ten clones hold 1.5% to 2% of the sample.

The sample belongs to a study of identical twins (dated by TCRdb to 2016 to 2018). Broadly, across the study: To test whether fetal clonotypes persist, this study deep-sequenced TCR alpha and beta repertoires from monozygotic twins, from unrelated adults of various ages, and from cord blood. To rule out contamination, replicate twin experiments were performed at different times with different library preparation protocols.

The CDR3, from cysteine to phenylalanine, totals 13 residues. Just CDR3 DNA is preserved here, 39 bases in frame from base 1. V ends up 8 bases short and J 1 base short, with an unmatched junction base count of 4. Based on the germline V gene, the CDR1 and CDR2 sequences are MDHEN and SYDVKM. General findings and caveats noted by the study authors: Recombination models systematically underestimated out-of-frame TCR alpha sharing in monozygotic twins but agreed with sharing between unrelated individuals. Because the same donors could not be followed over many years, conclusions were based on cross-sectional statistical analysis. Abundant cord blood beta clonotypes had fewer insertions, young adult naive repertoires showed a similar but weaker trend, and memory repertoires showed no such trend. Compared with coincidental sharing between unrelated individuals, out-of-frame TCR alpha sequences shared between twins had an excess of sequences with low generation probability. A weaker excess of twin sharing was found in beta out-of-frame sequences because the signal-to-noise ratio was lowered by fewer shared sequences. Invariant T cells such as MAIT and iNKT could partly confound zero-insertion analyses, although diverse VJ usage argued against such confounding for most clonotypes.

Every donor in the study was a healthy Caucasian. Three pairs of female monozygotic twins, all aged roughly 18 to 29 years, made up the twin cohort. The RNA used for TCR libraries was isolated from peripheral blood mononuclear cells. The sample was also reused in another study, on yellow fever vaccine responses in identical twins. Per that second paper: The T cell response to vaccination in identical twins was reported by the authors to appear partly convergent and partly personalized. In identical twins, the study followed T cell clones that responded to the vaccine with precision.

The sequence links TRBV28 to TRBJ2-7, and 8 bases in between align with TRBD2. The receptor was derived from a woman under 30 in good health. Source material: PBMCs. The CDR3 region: CASAGGISYEQYF. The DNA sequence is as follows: TGTGCCAGCGCGGGGGGAATATCCTACGAGCAGTACTTC.